A selection of T cell receptor beta chains follows, all from one sample in a study of T-cell memory formation after mild COVID-19. TCRdb analysed the 5' RACE reads with MiXCR anew, one entry per CDR3 protein. Of 170,000 or so distinct CDR3 sequences in the sample, around 30% were seen once. The specimen sequenced was PBMCs or a T cell subset sorted from them (not recorded which). These receptors were taken from an adult woman who had mild COVID-19 (a few samples of this study predate the infection). Cell type and time point are not known. The CDR3 runs from the conserved cysteine through the conserved F or W. A D gene is named only where the DNA matches it firmly. Expanded clones are given a class, and other clones once, few, many or no size at all.

>TRBJ2-2|many|TRBD2|TRBV9
CASSPKTSQWVSGSTGELFF
TGTGCCAGCAGCCCGAAGACATCCCAGTGGGTTAGCGGGAGCACCGGGGAGCTGTTTTTT
>TRBJ1-2|few|NA|TRBV5-1
CASSLEAVGYGYTF
TGCGCCAGCAGCTTGGAGGCGGTAGGCTATGGCTACACCTTC
>TRBJ2-7|NA|TRBD2|TRBV20-1
CSAREGGRPFYEQYF
TGCAGTGCTAGAGAGGGCGGGAGGCCCTTTTACGAGCAGTACTTC
>TRBJ2-5|NA|NA|TRBV29-1
CSVGWAGETQYF
TGCAGCGTTGGCTGGGCGGGGGAGACCCAGTACTTC
>TRBJ2-7|NA|TRBD1|TRBV20-1
CSASGQARHYEQYF
TGCAGTGCCTCCGGACAGGCCAGACACTACGAGCAGTACTTC
>TRBJ2-7|few|NA|TRBV29-1
CSVEGGGEQYF
TGCAGCGTTGAAGGGGGCGGCGAGCAGTACTTC
>TRBJ2-4|NA|TRBD2|TRBV3-1
CASSQDWTSSSQYF
TGTGCCAGCAGCCAAGATTGGACTAGCTCCTCACAGTACTTC
>TRBJ2-1|few|TRBD1|TRBV6-2/TRBV6-3
CASSSTGPYNEQFF
TGTGCCAGCAGCTCGACAGGGCCTTACAATGAGCAGTTCTTC
>TRBJ2-1|NA|NA|TRBV12-3/TRBV12-4
CASSFVREQFF
TGTGCCAGCAGTTTTGTCCGAGAGCAGTTCTTC
>TRBJ2-2|NA|NA|TRBV11-3
CASSFSRGTGELFF
TGTGCCAGCAGCTTTTCCCGGGGCACCGGGGAGCTGTTTTTT
>TRBJ1-2|few|NA|TRBV5-4
CASSLEGIYGYTF
TGTGCCAGCAGCTTGGAGGGGATTTATGGCTACACCTTC
>TRBJ1-1|NA|TRBD1|TRBV6-5
CASSYRTGKENTEAFF
TGTGCCAGCAGTTACAGGACAGGGAAAGAGAACACTGAAGCTTTCTTT
>TRBJ2-5|NA|NA|TRBV18
CASSPALETQYF
TGTGCCAGCTCACCAGCCTTGGAGACCCAGTACTTC
>TRBJ1-1|NA|NA|TRBV5-1
CASSPSRGASTEAFF
TGCGCCAGCAGTCCGTCGAGGGGCGCAAGCACTGAAGCTTTCTTT
>TRBJ1-4|few|NA|TRBV2
CASSVNEKLFF
TGTGCCAGCAGTGTTAATGAAAAACTGTTTTTT
>TRBJ2-3|NA|TRBD2|TRBV7-6
CASSLGTSGRTDTQYF
TGTGCCAGCAGCTTAGGAACTAGCGGGAGAACAGATACGCAGTATTTT
>TRBJ1-1|few|TRBD1|TRBV5-7
CASSALAGGGWDTEAFF
TGTGCCAGCAGCGCTTTGGCAGGGGGCGGATGGGACACTGAAGCTTTCTTT
>TRBJ1-6|NA|TRBD1|TRBV7-3
CASSATGGLHSPLHF
TGTGCCAGCAGCGCTACAGGGGGCTTGCATTCACCCCTCCACTTT
>TRBJ1-5|NA|NA|TRBV2
CASSRRQADSNQPQHF
TGTGCCAGCAGCAGACGACAGGCCGATAGCAATCAGCCCCAGCATTTT
>TRBJ1-2|few|NA|TRBV29-1
CSVGGGNYGYTF
TGCAGCGTTGGAGGGGGGAACTATGGCTACACCTTC
>TRBJ1-2|many|TRBD1|TRBV5-1
CASSPGTGYGYTF
TGTGCCAGCAGCCCCGGGACAGGGTATGGCTACACCTTC
>TRBJ2-1|NA|TRBD2|TRBV20-1
CSAPLAGDYNEQFF
TGCAGTGCTCCGCTAGCGGGGGACTACAATGAGCAGTTCTTC
>TRBJ2-7|NA|TRBD1|TRBV18
CASSSAGTAKPYEQYF
TGTGCCAGCTCATCAGCCGGGACAGCGAAACCCTACGAGCAGTACTTC
>TRBJ1-1|NA|NA|TRBV20-1
CSARMDRGNTEAFF
TGCAGTGCTAGGATGGACAGAGGGAACACTGAAGCTTTCTTT
>TRBJ2-3|NA|TRBD2|TRBV4-1
CASSQDGLAGGPSTDTQYF
TGCGCCAGCAGCCAAGACGGACTAGCGGGGGGGCCTAGCACAGATACGCAGTATTTT
>TRBJ2-1|NA|NA|TRBV5-1
CASSLNPNNEQFF
TGCGCCAGCAGCTTGAACCCAAACAATGAGCAGTTCTTC
>TRBJ2-1|few|TRBD2|TRBV5-1
CASSGLGGNEQFF
TGCGCCAGCAGCGGACTAGGAGGTAATGAGCAGTTCTTC
>TRBJ1-2|NA|TRBD1|TRBV7-3
CASRPGQGIGGYTF
TGTGCCAGCAGACCGGGACAGGGAATTGGTGGCTACACCTTC
>TRBJ1-4|NA|NA|TRBV7-3
CASSLTGPATNEKLFF
TGTGCCAGCAGCTTAACAGGCCCGGCAACTAATGAAAAACTGTTTTTT
>TRBJ1-1|NA|TRBD1|TRBV19
CASSPDRGLRAFF
TGTGCCAGTAGCCCGGACAGGGGGCTTCGGGCTTTCTTT
>TRBJ1-5|few|NA|TRBV11-2
CASSLPGSNQPQHF
TGTGCCAGCAGCTTACCAGGGTCCAATCAGCCCCAGCATTTT
>TRBJ2-5|few|TRBD1|TRBV19
CASSRQGRETQYF
TGTGCCAGTAGCCGACAGGGACGGGAGACCCAGTACTTC
>TRBJ2-3|few|TRBD1|TRBV20-1
CSAPTGVADTQYF
TGCAGTGCCCCGACAGGGGTTGCAGATACGCAGTATTTT
>TRBJ1-2|medium-sized|NA|TRBV5-4
CASSLEKGVNYGYTF
TGTGCCAGCAGCTTGGAGAAGGGAGTCAACTATGGCTACACCTTC
>TRBJ2-6|few|NA|TRBV6-5
CASSGQETGANVLTF
TGTGCCAGCAGTGGTCAGGAAACTGGGGCCAACGTCCTGACTTTC
>TRBJ1-1|NA|NA|TRBV6-5
CASMRQLNTEAFF
TGTGCCAGCATGCGACAGCTGAACACTGAAGCTTTCTTT
>TRBJ1-1|NA|NA|TRBV12-3/TRBV12-4
CANGGDTEAFF
TGTGCCAACGGGGGGGATACTGAAGCTTTCTTT
>TRBJ1-1|NA|NA|TRBV12-3/TRBV12-4
CASSFMSNTEAFF
TGTGCCAGCAGTTTTATGTCGAACACTGAAGCTTTCTTT
>TRBJ1-6|few|NA|TRBV6-5
CASRGGRNNSPLHF
TGTGCCAGCAGGGGGGGACGGAATAATTCACCCCTCCACTTT
>TRBJ2-7|NA|NA|TRBV18
CASSPFPPNWDLEGAYEQYF
TGTGCCAGCTCACCCTTCCCTCCGAACTGGGACCTGGAGGGAGCCTACGAGCAGTACTTC
>TRBJ2-1|NA|NA|TRBV2
CASSPRGTDNEQFF
TGTGCCAGCAGCCCCCGCGGGACAGACAATGAGCAGTTCTTC
>TRBJ2-1|few|TRBD2|TRBV7-8
CASSNDGPSGYNEQFF
TGTGCCAGCAGCAACGACGGGCCTAGCGGCTACAATGAGCAGTTCTTC